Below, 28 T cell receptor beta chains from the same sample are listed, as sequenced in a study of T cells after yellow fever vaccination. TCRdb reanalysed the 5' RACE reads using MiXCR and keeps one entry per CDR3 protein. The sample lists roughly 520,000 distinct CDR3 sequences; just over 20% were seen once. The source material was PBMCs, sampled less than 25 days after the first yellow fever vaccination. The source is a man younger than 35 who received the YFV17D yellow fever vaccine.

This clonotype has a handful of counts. CDR3 sequence: CASSGGNTEAFF. CDR3 bases: TGTGCCAGCAGCGGGGGGAACACTGAAGCTTTCTTT. The J gene is TRBJ1-1, the V gene TRBV7-9, with D possibly being TRBD1 (5 bases). V dropped 5 bases and J dropped 1 base, with 5 bases sitting between them. The CDR3 is made up of 12 amino acids. Germline V gene sequence: CDR1 SEHNR, CDR2 FQNEAQ (reference sequence).

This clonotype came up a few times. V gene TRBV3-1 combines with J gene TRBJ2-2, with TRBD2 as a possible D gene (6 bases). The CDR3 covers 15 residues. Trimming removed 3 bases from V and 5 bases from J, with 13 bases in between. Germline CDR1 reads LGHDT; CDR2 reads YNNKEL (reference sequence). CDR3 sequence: CASSHLSRGTGELFF. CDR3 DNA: TGTGCCAGCAGCCACCTATCCCGGGGGACCGGGGAGCTGTTTTTT.

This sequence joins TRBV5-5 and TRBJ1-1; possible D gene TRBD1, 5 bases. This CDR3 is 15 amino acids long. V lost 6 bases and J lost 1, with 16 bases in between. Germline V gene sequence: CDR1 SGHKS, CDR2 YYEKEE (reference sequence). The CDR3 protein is CASTLTTDKNTEAFF. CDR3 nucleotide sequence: TGTGCCAGCACCTTAACGACGGACAAGAACACTGAAGCTTTCTTT.

The CDR3 loop is CASSYSMRRNYGYTF. The CDR3 DNA follows: TGTGCCAGCAGTTACTCGATGCGCAGAAACTATGGCTACACCTTC. The gene calls are TRBV6-5 and TRBJ1-2; D uncertain. From germline, CDR1 is MNHEY and CDR2 SVGAGI. This CDR3 contains 15 residues. With 0 bases removed from V and 2 bases from J, the gap between germline ends came to 10 bases.

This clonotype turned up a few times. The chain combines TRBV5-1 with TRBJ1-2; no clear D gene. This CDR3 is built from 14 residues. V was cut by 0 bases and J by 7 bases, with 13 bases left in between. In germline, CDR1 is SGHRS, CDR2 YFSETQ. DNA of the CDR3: TGCGCCAGCAGCTTGGGTCAACCCAGGAGTGGCTACACCTTC. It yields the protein CASSLGQPRSGYTF. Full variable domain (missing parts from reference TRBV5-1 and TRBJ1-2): KAGVTQTPRYLIKTRGQQVTLSCSPISGHRSVSWYQQTPGQGLQFLFEYFSETQRNKGNFPGRFSGRQFSNSRSEMNVSTLELGDSALYLCASSLGQPRSGYTFGSGTRLTVV.

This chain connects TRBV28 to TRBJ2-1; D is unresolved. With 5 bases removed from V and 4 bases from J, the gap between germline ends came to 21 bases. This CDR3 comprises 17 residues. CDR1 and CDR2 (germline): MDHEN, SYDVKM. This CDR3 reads CASSPPAPSTEYNEQFF. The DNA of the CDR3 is TGTGCCAGCAGTCCCCCCGCGCCGTCGACGGAATACAATGAGCAGTTCTTC.

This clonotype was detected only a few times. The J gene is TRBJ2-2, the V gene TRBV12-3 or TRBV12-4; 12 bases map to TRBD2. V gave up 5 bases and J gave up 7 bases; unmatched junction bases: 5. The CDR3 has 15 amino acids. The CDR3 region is CASSRTSGVGGELFF. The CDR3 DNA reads TGTGCCAGCAGTCGGACTAGCGGGGTGGGCGGGGAGCTGTTTTTT.

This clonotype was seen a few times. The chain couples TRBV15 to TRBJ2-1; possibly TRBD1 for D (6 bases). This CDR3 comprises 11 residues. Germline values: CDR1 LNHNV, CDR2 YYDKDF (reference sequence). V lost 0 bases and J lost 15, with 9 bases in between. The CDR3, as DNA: TGTGCCACCAGCAGAGAGGGGGCCCCGTTCTTC. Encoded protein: CATSREGAPFF.

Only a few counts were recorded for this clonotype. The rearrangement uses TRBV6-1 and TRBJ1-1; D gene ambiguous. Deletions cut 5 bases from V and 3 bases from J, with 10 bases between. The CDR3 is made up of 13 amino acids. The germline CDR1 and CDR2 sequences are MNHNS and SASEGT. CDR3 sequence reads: CASSQEQYTEAFF. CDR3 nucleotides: TGTGCCAGCAGTCAAGAACAGTACACTGAAGCTTTCTTT.

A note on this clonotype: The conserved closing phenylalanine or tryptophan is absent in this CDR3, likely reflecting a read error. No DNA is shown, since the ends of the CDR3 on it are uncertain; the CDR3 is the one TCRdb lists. This CDR3 reads CASSPWRGP. The gene calls are TRBV18 and TRBJ2-7; TRBD2 reflects the table's D call only, with no check against the DNA. The CDR3 spans 9 amino acids, including both terminal residues. From germline, CDR1 is KGHSH and CDR2 LQKENI.

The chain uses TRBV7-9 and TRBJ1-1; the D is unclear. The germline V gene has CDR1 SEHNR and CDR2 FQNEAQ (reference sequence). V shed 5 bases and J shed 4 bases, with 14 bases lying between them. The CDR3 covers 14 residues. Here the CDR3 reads CASSATGLGTEAFF. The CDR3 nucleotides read TGTGCCAGCAGCGCGACGGGTTTGGGCACTGAAGCTTTCTTT.

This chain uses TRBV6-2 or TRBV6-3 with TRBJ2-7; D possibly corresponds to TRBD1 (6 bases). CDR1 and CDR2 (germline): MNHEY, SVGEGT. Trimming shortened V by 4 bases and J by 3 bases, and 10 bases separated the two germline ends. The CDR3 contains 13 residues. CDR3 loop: CASSWPDSYEQYV. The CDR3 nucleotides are TGTGCCAGCAGTTGGCCGGACAGCTACGAGCAGTACGTC.

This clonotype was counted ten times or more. The CDR3 DNA is TGCAGTGCTAGATCTCCCTCGGGAGTGACCCAGTACTTC. Protein: CSARSPSGVTQYF. This chain uses TRBV20-1 with TRBJ2-5; D perhaps matches TRBD2 (6 bases). V gave up 2 bases and J gave up 7 bases, with 14 bases separating them. This CDR3 is built from 13 residues. Per germline, CDR1 DFQATT and CDR2 SNEGSKA (reference sequence).

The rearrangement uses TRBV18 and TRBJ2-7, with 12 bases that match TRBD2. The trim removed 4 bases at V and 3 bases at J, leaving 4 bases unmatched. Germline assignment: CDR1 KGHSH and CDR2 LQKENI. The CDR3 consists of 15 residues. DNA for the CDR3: TGTGCCAGCTCACAACCGGGACTAGCGGGCTACGAGCAGTACTTC. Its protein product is CASSQPGLAGYEQYF.

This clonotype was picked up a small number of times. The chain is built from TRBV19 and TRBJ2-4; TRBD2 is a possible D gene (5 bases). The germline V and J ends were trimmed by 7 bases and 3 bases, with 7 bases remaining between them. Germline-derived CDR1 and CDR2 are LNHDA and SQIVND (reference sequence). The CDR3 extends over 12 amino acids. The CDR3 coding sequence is TGTGCCAGTACCGGGAACAAAAACATTCAGTACTTC. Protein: CASTGNKNIQYF.

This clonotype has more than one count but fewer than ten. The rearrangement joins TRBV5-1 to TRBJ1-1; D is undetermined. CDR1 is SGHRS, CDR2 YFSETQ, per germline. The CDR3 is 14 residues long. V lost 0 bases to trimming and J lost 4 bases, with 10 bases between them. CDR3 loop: CASSLVGSSTEAFF. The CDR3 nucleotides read TGCGCCAGCAGCTTGGTGGGCAGTAGCACTGAAGCTTTCTTT.

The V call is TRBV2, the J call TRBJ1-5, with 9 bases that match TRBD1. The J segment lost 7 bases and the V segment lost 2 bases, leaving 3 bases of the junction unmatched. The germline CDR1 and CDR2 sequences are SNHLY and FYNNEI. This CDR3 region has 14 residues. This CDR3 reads CASSERTGEQPQHF. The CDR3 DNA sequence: TGTGCCAGCAGTGAAAGGACAGGGGAACAGCCCCAGCATTTT.

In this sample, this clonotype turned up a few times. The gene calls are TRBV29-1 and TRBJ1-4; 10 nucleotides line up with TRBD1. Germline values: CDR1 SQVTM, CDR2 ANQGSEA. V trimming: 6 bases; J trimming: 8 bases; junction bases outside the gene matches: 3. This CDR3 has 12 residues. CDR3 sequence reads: CSVGQGWEKLFF. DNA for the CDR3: TGCAGCGTGGGACAGGGGTGGGAAAAACTGTTTTTT.

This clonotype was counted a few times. CDR3 protein: CASSPGTATTGELFF. CDR3 bases: TGTGCCAGCAGTCCTGGGACTGCCACCACCGGGGAGCTGTTTTTT. The chain employs TRBV5-4 and TRBJ2-2, with TRBD2 as a possible D gene (6 bases). Trimming removed 5 bases at V and 4 bases at J, with 15 bases between. This CDR3 has 15 residues. Looked up from germline, CDR1 is SGHNT and CDR2 is YYREEE (reference sequence).

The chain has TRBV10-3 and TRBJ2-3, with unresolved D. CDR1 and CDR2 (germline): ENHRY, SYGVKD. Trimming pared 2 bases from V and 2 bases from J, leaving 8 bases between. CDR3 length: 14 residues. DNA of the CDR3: TGTGCCATCAGTGAGGACACCCTCACAGATACGCAGTATTTT. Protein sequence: CAISEDTLTDTQYF.

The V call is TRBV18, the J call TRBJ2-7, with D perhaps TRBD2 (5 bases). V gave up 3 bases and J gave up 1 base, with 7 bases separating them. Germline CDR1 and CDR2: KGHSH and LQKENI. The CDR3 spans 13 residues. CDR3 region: CASSPRRSYEQYF. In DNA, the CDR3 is TGTGCCAGCTCACCCAGGAGGTCCTACGAGCAGTACTTC.

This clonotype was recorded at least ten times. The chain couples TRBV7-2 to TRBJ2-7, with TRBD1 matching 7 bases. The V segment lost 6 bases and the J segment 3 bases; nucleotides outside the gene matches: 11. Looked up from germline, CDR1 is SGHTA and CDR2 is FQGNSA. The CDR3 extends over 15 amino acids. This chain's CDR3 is CASSLSGQADYEQYF. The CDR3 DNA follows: TGTGCCAGCAGTCTAAGCGGACAGGCAGACTACGAGCAGTACTTC.

CDR3 protein: CASSLAAFNEQFF. For the CDR3, the DNA is TGTGCCAGCAGCTTAGCGGCTTTCAATGAGCAGTTCTTC. The rearrangement joins TRBV7-2 to TRBJ2-1; D remains unclear. The length of the CDR3 is 13 residues. Germline V CDR1 and CDR2: SGHTA, FQGNSA. The ends were cut back, 0 bases at V and 6 bases at J, with 6 bases in the middle.

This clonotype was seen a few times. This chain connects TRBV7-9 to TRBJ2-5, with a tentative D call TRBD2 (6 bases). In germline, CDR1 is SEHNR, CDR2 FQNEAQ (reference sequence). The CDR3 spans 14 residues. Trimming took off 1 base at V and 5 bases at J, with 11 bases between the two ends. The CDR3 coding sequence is TGTGCCAGCAGCTTAGGCGGGGTTGCGGAGACCCAGTACTTC. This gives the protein CASSLGGVAETQYF.

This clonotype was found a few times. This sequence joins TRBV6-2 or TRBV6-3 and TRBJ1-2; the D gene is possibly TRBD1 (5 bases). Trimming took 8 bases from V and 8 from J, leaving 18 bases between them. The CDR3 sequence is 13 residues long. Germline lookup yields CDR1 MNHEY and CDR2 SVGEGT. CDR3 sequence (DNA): TGTGCCAGCCGACTAATAACGACAGCCGGCTACACCTTC. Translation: CASRLITTAGYTF.

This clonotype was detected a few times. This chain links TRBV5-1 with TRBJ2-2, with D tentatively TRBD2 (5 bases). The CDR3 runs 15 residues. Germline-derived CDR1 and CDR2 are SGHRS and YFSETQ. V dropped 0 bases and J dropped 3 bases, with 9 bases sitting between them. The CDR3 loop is CASSLAPDYTGELFF. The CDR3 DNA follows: TGCGCCAGCAGCTTGGCGCCGGACTACACCGGGGAGCTGTTTTTT.

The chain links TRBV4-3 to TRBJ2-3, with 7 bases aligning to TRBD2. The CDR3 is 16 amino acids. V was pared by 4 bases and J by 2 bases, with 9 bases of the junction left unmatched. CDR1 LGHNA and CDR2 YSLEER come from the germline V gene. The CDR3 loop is CASSPLGGGYTDTQYF. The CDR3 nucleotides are TGCGCCAGCAGCCCCCTGGGGGGGGGGTACACAGATACGCAGTATTTT.

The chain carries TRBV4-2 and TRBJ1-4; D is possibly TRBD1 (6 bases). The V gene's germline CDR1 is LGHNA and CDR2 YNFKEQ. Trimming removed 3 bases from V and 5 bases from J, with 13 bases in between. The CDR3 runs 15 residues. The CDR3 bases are TGTGCCAGCAGCCAGGACGGGACACCGAATGAAAAACTGTTTTTT. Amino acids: CASSQDGTPNEKLFF.